The source of this TCR beta chain is a study of blood T cell repertoires in COVID-19 (dated by TCRdb to between 2020 and 2021). As for the study more broadly: Samples from collaborators originated in the United States, Italy and Spain and spanned both the acute and convalescent phases of COVID-19. The prospective study material was composed of cDNA or gDNA derived from T cells, B-cell-depleted T cells, or PBMCs. Deeply sampled blood TCRbeta repertoires from subjects exposed to, actively infected with, or recovered from COVID-19 were included in the dataset. The repertoires were made available in a free public database intended to serve as a resource for research on the immune response to SARS-CoV-2. Samples were obtained from the ongoing ImmuneRACE study (first 160 participants) and from 950 to 1,500 subjects provided by 6 global collaborators. Sample metadata almost always included a de-identified subject ID, COVID-19 status, age in years and sex. Where available, HLA class I and class II types were obtained from metadata supplied by the sample provider rather than from assay-based typing.

The CDR3, from cysteine to phenylalanine, totals 19 residues. The only DNA kept is the CDR3, 57 bases in frame from the first base. Concerning this clone: Its antigen remains unidentified. Base-call qualities are not available, and no considerably larger clone is one nucleotide away.

TCRbeta CDR3 regions were amplified from genomic DNA using the immunoSEQ Assay, a bias-controlled multiplex PCR. From the authors' description of their analysis: The number of nucleated cells in each sample was estimated by amplification of reference gene primers within the assay. Sequence reads were collapsed and filtered to measure the absolute abundance of every unique TCRbeta CDR3 rearrangement. For each sample, productive Simpson clonality was calculated as the square root of Simpson's diversity index across productive rearrangements. TCRdb stores this immuneACCESS table with in-frame sequences only. Part of the clones is absent; in the studies checked, under half of the shortfall reflects unresolved V genes, and no reason is known for the rest. Clone size and V and J calls were adopted from that table, with D and trimming inferred from the DNA. Recorded for this sample are a few hundred thousand clones; over 75% of them occurred a single time. The top ten clonotypes cover more than 0.9% of the sample.

Participants in the prospective study were enrolled through a virtual design, were aged about 18 to 90 years, and lived in 24 United States geographic areas. Cohort assignment in the prospective study relied on participant-reported clinical history from a screening survey and a study questionnaire. Recovered participants in ImmuneRACE Cohort 3 were defined by two consecutive negative NP/OP PCR tests, clearance by a healthcare professional, or resolution of symptoms. Mobile phlebotomists in the prospective study collected whole blood, serum and a nasopharyngeal or oropharyngeal swab from every participant. Over a roughly 2-month period, participants in the prospective study had the option of providing additional blood draws and questionnaires. Before DNA extraction, prospective study blood samples were shipped either frozen or at room temperature. What the study reported, not specific to this receptor: The amount of clinical and demographic metadata varied by source and participant and was provided uncurated.

The receptor was isolated from a woman in her 30s who had recovered from COVID-19. Input material: PBMCs or T cells enriched from blood (not recorded which). The V and J segments used are TRBV1 and TRBJ1-5; TRBD1 was called by the table and not checked on the DNA. TRBV1 is deemed a pseudogene. The CDR3 has the sequence CTSSQDGRGRSSSNQPQHF. The bases read TGCACCAGCAGCCAAGATGGTAGGGGGCGGTCGTCTAGCAATCAGCCCCAGCATTTT.